These T cell receptor beta chains were read from a single sample in a study of cytomegalovirus exposure and HLA in healthy donors. Profiling relied on immunoSEQ multiplex PCR, and the TCRdb table lists in-frame clones only, not all of them. Among under 200,000 clones, about three quarters were seen once, and the ten largest hold around 3.3%. The sequenced sample consisted of PBMCs. The receptors were gathered from a woman in her thirties or forties in good health and CMV-seronegative. Both conserved end residues are part of each CDR3. Each record gives: D gene, clone size, V gene, J gene, CDR3 DNA, CDR3 protein. A D gene is named only where the DNA matches it firmly. The size of a clone is reported for some rows only, either as once, few or many, or as a class for expanded clones.

>TRBD2|.|TRBV4-1|TRBJ2-1
TGCGCCAGCAGCCAAGATCGGCGGGGGGAGGTGGTGCTCTTC
CASSQDRRGEVVLF
>.|.|TRBV7-9|TRBJ1-2
TGTGCCAGCAGCCGCAGTGGGACACCCTATGGCTACACCTTC
CASSRSGTPYGYTF
>TRBD2|.|TRBV10-1|TRBJ2-3
TGCGCCAGCAGTGAGCAGGGACTAACTAGCACAGATACGCAGTATTTT
CASSEQGLTSTDTQYF
>TRBD2|.|TRBV5-1|TRBJ2-2
TGCGCCAGCAGCTTGGTAGCGGGGGACTTTTTTTTTAGCACCGGGGAGCTGTTTTTT
CASSLVAGDFFFSTGELFF
>TRBD1|.|TRBV13|TRBJ1-1
TGTGCCAGCAGCGCGCGACAGGGGGCTGCTTCTGAAGCTTTCTTT
CASSARQGAASEAFF
>.|.|TRBV7-9|TRBJ1-4
TGTTCCAGCAGCCCCGAACGACAGGCCGGCCCTAATGAAAAACTGTTTTTT
CSSSPERQAGPNEKLFF
>.|.|TRBV6-5|TRBJ1-1
TGTGCCAGCAGTTATGTGGGGGGCACTGAAGCTTTCTTT
CASSYVGGTEAFF
>TRBD2|.|TRBV9|TRBJ2-7
TGTGCCAGCAGCCCACCGGGAGGTTCGTTCTACGAGCAGTACTTC
CASSPPGGSFYEQYF
>.|.|TRBV7-9|TRBJ2-2
TGTTCCAGCAGCTCACCCAGGGGTTCGAACACCGGGGAGCTGTTTTTT
CSSSSPRGSNTGELFF
>TRBD2|.|TRBV9|TRBJ2-3
TGTGCCAGCAGCGGGCTGACTAAGCGGGGGTACACAGATACGCAGTATTTT
CASSGLTKRGYTDTQYF
>.|.|TRBV29-1|TRBJ2-7
TGCAGCGTTGTTGGACAGCGGAGCTCCTACGAGCAGTACTTC
CSVVGQRSSYEQYF
>.|.|TRBV7-6|TRBJ2-5
TGTGCCAGCAGTCGTCAAGAGACCCAGTACTTC
CASSRQETQYF
>.|.|TRBV7-2|TRBJ1-5
TGTGCCAGCAGCTTAGTGGCGGGATTTCAGCCCCAGCATTTT
CASSLVAGFQPQHF
>.|.|TRBV19|TRBJ1-1
TGTGCCAGTAGTATAGTTTTCAGCACTGAAGCTTTCTTT
CASSIVFSTEAFF
>.|once|TRBV27|TRBJ1-4
TGTGCCAGCAGTTCATCGCAGGGTATCTGGGCTAATGAAAAACTGTTTTTT
CASSSSQGIWANEKLFF
>.|.|TRBV5-1|TRBJ2-3
TGCGCCAGCAAGCTGGCGGGGACGGATACGCAGTATTTT
CASKLAGTDTQYF